The 30 T cell receptor beta chains below come from one sample, sequenced in a study of blood T cell repertoires in COVID-19. TCRdb's copy holds only in-frame clones and misses some; the assay was immunoSEQ multiplex PCR. The sample has more than 200,000 clones, roughly 90% seen once. Sequenced sample: PBMCs or T cells enriched from blood (not recorded which). Source of these receptors: a young woman who had recovered from COVID-19.

This clone has a handful of counts. The chain is built from TRBV5-1 and TRBJ1-1, with D tentatively TRBD1 (6 bases). Looked up from germline, CDR1 is SGHRS and CDR2 is YFSETQ. The CDR3 extends over 18 amino acids. The V end lost 0 bases, the J end lost 1 base, and 19 bases lay between the germline ends. CDR3 loop: CASSLVGLAGERNTEAFF. CDR3 DNA sequence: TGCGCCAGCAGCTTGGTTGGGCTGGCAGGGGAGCGGAACACTGAAGCTTTCTTT.

The chain recombines TRBV4-3 with TRBJ2-7, with D maybe TRBD1 (5 bases). The CDR3 length is 15 residues. V was pared by 1 base and J by 4 bases, with 14 bases between. Germline V gene sequence: CDR1 LGHNA, CDR2 YSLEER. The CDR3: CASSQVLQGWYEQYF. The DNA for the CDR3 is TGCGCCAGCAGCCAAGTGCTGCAGGGCTGGTACGAGCAGTACTTC.

There are a few counts of this clone. The V call is TRBV25-1, the J call TRBJ1-5; D is ambiguous. CDR1 is MGHDK and CDR2 is SYGVNS in the germline V gene. The CDR3 covers 12 residues. Trimming left V 4 bases short and J 2 bases short, with 3 bases between. In DNA, the CDR3 is TGTGCCAGCAGTGCGGGCAATCAGCCCCAGCATTTT. It encodes CASSAGNQPQHF.

The chain uses TRBV5-6 and TRBJ2-5; D unresolved. The CDR3 is made up of 14 amino acids. The germline gives CDR1 SGHDT, CDR2 YYEEEE. The ends were cut back, 0 bases at V and 3 bases at J, with 9 bases in the middle. CDR3: CASSLELLKETQYF. CDR3 DNA sequence: TGTGCCAGCAGCTTGGAGCTGTTAAAAGAGACCCAGTACTTC.

This chain joins TRBV7-9 and TRBJ2-7, with D possibly TRBD1 on 6 matching bases. The CDR3 length is 16 residues. In germline, CDR1 is SEHNR, CDR2 FQNEAQ (reference sequence). V was pared by 4 bases and J by 5 bases, with 21 bases between. The CDR3 loop is CASSSTFWTANDEQYF. In DNA, the CDR3 is TGTGCCAGCAGCTCGACCTTCTGGACAGCCAACGACGAGCAGTACTTC.

The V call is TRBV18, the J call TRBJ1-6; D unclear. Trimming shortened V by 3 bases and J by 10 bases, and 13 bases separated the two germline ends. CDR3 length: 14 residues. Germline lookup yields CDR1 KGHSH and CDR2 LQKENI. In DNA form, the CDR3 reads TGTGCCAGCTCACCCGAGGGTAGAGGGTCACCCCTCCACTTT. This translates into CASSPEGRGSPLHF.

This chain links TRBV18 with TRBJ2-7, with D possibly TRBD1 on 6 matching bases. CDR3 length: 15 amino acids. The germline V and J ends were trimmed by 3 bases and 0 bases, with 12 bases remaining between them. In germline, CDR1 is KGHSH, CDR2 LQKENI. The CDR3 DNA follows: TGTGCCAGCTCACCGCGACAGGCCCTCTCCTACGAGCAGTACTTC. Protein: CASSPRQALSYEQYF.

V usage is TRBV28 and J usage is TRBJ1-2, with D unclear. Germline CDR1 and CDR2: MDHEN and SYDVKM. With 9 bases removed from V and 5 bases from J, the gap between germline ends came to 10 bases. The CDR3 is 11 amino acids. CDR3 protein: CASGRGYGYTF. The CDR3 DNA reads TGTGCCAGTGGACGCGGGTATGGCTACACCTTC.

The chain joins TRBV6-2 or TRBV6-3 to TRBJ1-4, with TRBD1 identical over 12 bases. V lost 0 bases, J lost 8 bases, and 10 bases stayed unmatched. This CDR3 is built from 18 residues. CDR1 and CDR2 from the germline V gene are MNHEY and SVGEGT. The CDR3 coding sequence is TGTGCCAGCAGTTACTCCGGGACAGGGGGCAGCAGCCGGGAAAAACTGTTTTTT. This gives the protein CASSYSGTGGSSREKLFF.

This chain links TRBV20-1 with TRBJ1-3, with D unclear. The CDR3 extends over 11 amino acids. Germline loops: CDR1 DFQATT, CDR2 SNEGSKA (reference sequence). Trimming left V 0 bases short and J 7 bases short, with 4 bases between. The CDR3 loop is CSARDGNTIYF. The CDR3 nucleotides read TGCAGTGCTAGAGACGGTAACACCATATATTTT.

The rearrangement joins TRBV28 to TRBJ2-7; TRBD1 might be the D (6 bases). CDR3 length: 16 residues. Germline CDR1 reads MDHEN; CDR2 reads SYDVKM. Trimming stripped 5 bases from V and 6 bases from J, with 23 bases between. The CDR3 coding sequence is TGTGCCAGCAGTCGATCAAGCACAGGGAAATTAAGCGAGCAGTACTTC. Translation gives CASSRSSTGKLSEQYF.

The chain employs TRBV19 and TRBJ2-7; TRBD1 aligns across 8 bases. With 4 bases clipped from V and 4 bases from J, the junction kept 9 bases outside the gene matches. Germline V CDR1 and CDR2: LNHDA, SQIVND (reference sequence). The CDR3 runs to 15 residues. The CDR3 spells CASSKIGQGYYEQYF. The CDR3 DNA reads as TGTGCCAGTAGTAAAATCGGACAGGGCTATTACGAGCAGTACTTC.

The rearrangement uses TRBV4-1 and TRBJ2-7; a possible D gene is TRBD1 (6 bases). Trimming stripped 5 bases from V and 5 bases from J, with 16 bases between. The CDR3 is 14 residues long. The germline gives CDR1 MGHRA, CDR2 YSYEKL. Written as DNA, the CDR3 is TGCGCCAGCAGCAGGCTGGGGGCAGGCAACGAGCAGTACTTC. This translates into CASSRLGAGNEQYF.

The chain carries TRBV5-1 and TRBJ1-1; TRBD1 agrees at 7 bases. This CDR3 has 13 amino acids. Per the germline V gene, CDR1 is SGHRS and CDR2 is YFSETQ. V dropped 7 bases and J dropped 4; count of bases not matched to a gene: 7. The CDR3, as DNA: TGCGCCAGCGCTAACAGGGGAGTCACTGAAGCTTTCTTT. It translates to CASANRGVTEAFF.

The CDR3 bases are TGTGCCAGCTCATCACGACAGGGGAGCTCCTACGAGCAGTACTTC. Amino acid sequence: CASSSRQGSSYEQYF. This chain connects TRBV18 to TRBJ2-7, with 8 bases fitting TRBD1. CDR1 and CDR2 from the germline V gene are KGHSH and LQKENI. The CDR3 contains 15 residues. V dropped 5 bases and J dropped 0; count of bases not matched to a gene: 6.

The CDR3 DNA follows: TGTGCCACCAGCAGAGAACGCGGGTTTCAAGAGACCCAGTACTTC. Amino acid sequence: CATSRERGFQETQYF. The chain uses TRBV15 and TRBJ2-5, with D tentatively TRBD2 (5 bases). V lost 0 bases and J lost 2, with 10 bases in between. The CDR3 has 15 residues. Germline CDR1 LNHNV, CDR2 YYDKDF (reference sequence).

The V call is TRBV10-3, the J call TRBJ1-5, with 9 bases aligning to TRBD1. Germline values: CDR1 ENHRY, CDR2 SYGVKD. J was trimmed by 2 bases and V by 4 bases; bases with no gene match: 0. The CDR3 length is 14 residues. The CDR3 region is CAISGTGGNQPQHF. The CDR3 coding sequence is TGTGCCATCAGTGGGACAGGGGGCAATCAGCCCCAGCATTTT.

The sample holds a few counts of this clone. The chain links TRBV19 to TRBJ1-5, with D possibly being TRBD1 (6 bases). Germline CDR1 LNHDA, CDR2 SQIVND (reference sequence). The CDR3 covers 13 residues. V dropped 6 bases and J dropped 5 bases, with 11 bases sitting between them. The chain's CDR3 is CASRLTGHQPQHF. DNA for the CDR3: TGTGCCAGTAGACTCACAGGGCATCAGCCCCAGCATTTT.

This sequence joins TRBV27 and TRBJ2-7; TRBD1 agrees at 9 bases. V lost 5 bases, J lost 2 bases, and 4 bases stayed unmatched. This CDR3 contains 14 residues. Germline V lookup: CDR1 MNHEY, CDR2 SMNVEV (reference sequence). The CDR3 sequence is CASSQQGATYEQYF. In nucleotides, the CDR3 is TGTGCCAGCAGTCAACAGGGGGCCACCTACGAGCAGTACTTC.

The V and J genes are TRBV28 and TRBJ2-1; TRBD1 matches at 8 bases. The CDR3 runs to 14 residues. Per the germline V gene, CDR1 is MDHEN and CDR2 is SYDVKM. CDR3 region: CATLEDREYNEQFF. CDR3 DNA sequence: TGTGCTACGCTGGAGGACAGGGAATACAATGAGCAGTTCTTC.

The chain employs TRBV9 and TRBJ2-1; 11 bases map to TRBD2. Germline loops: CDR1 SGDLS, CDR2 YYNGEE. CDR3 size: 15 residues. The trim removed 4 bases at V and 8 bases at J, leaving 8 bases unmatched. The CDR3 nucleotides are TGTGCCAGCAGCCTAGGACTAGCGGGTCGGGATGAGCAGTTCTTC. Its protein product is CASSLGLAGRDEQFF. Full variable domain (missing parts from reference TRBV9 and TRBJ2-1): DSGVTQTPKHLITATGQRVTLRCSPRSGDLSVYWYQQSLDQGLQFLIQYYNGEERAKGNILERFSAQQFPDLHSELNLSSLELGDSALYFCASSLGLAGRDEQFFGPGTRLTVL.

This chain links TRBV27 with TRBJ2-7; D is perhaps TRBD1 (6 bases). Germline assignment: CDR1 MNHEY and CDR2 SMNVEV (reference sequence). The CDR3 loop spans 15 amino acids. Trimming pared 3 bases from V and 3 bases from J, leaving 15 bases between. CDR3 nucleotide sequence: TGTGCCAGCAGTTTGGGTATTACAGGGCGCTACGAGCAGTACTTC. It translates to CASSLGITGRYEQYF.

This clone was counted only a few times. The V call is TRBV18, the J call TRBJ2-6; TRBD1 is a possible D gene (6 bases). The CDR3 is 16 amino acids. CDR1 and CDR2 (germline): KGHSH, LQKENI. The V end lost 2 bases, the J end lost 2 bases, and 10 bases lay between the germline ends. The CDR3 coding sequence is TGTGCCAGCTCACCAACACAGGGAACTGGGGCCAACGTCCTGACTTTC. Encoded protein: CASSPTQGTGANVLTF.

The V and J genes are TRBV3-1 (or the pseudogene TRBV3-2) and TRBJ1-1, with TRBD1 as a possible D gene (6 bases). Germline V gives CDR1 LGHDT, CDR2 YNNKEL (reference sequence). V dropped 5 bases and J dropped 8 bases, with 18 bases sitting between them. The CDR3 has 14 amino acids. The CDR3 DNA follows: TGTGCCAGCAGCTCCGCGGGGGGGCGAGGGGAAGCTTTCTTT. Translation: CASSSAGGRGEAFF.

The J gene is TRBJ2-5, the V gene TRBV27; perhaps TRBD1 as D (6 bases). Germline CDR1 reads MNHEY; CDR2 reads SMNVEV (reference sequence). V was trimmed by 5 bases and J by 7 bases, leaving 26 bases between them. The CDR3 totals 17 residues. CDR3 in amino acids: CASSPHLMGAAFGTQYF. The CDR3 DNA reads as TGTGCCAGCAGTCCCCACCTGATGGGGGCAGCGTTTGGGACCCAGTACTTC.

The J gene is TRBJ1-2, the V gene TRBV3-1 (or the pseudogene TRBV3-2), with D possibly matching TRBD1 (6 bases). Trimming shortened V by 1 base and J by 7 bases, and 13 bases separated the two germline ends. CDR1 and CDR2 (germline): LGHDT, YNNKEL (reference sequence). This CDR3 is built from 14 residues. The CDR3 DNA is TGTGCCAGCAGCCAAGTCCGACAGGTGTCTGGCTACACCTTC. This translates into CASSQVRQVSGYTF.

V and J are TRBV3-1 (or the pseudogene TRBV3-2) and TRBJ1-2; a weak D match, TRBD1 (6 bases). Germline-derived CDR1 and CDR2 are LGHDT and YNNKEL (reference sequence). The CDR3 length is 17 residues. The V end was cut by 1 base, the J end by 4 bases, with 19 bases between. Written as DNA, the CDR3 is TGTGCCAGCAGCCAAGGAAGGGGAAGGGGGAGTCCCTATGGCTACACCTTC. Its protein product is CASSQGRGRGSPYGYTF.

The CDR3 reads CSVVGGHNQPQHF. CDR3 bases: TGCAGCGTTGTAGGGGGCCATAATCAGCCCCAGCATTTT. The chain uses TRBV29-1 and TRBJ1-5, with 7 bases aligning to TRBD1. The CDR3 sequence is 13 residues long. Germline V CDR1 and CDR2: SQVTM, ANQGSEA. V lost 4 bases, J lost 4 bases, and 4 bases stayed unmatched.

The V gene is TRBV13, the J gene TRBJ2-7; 7 bases agree with TRBD2. The CDR3 has 17 residues. Germline CDR1 and CDR2: PRHDT and FYEKMQ (reference sequence). V lost 5 bases, J lost 3 bases, and 16 bases stayed unmatched. DNA for the CDR3: TGTGCCAGCAGCCATCTAACTAGCCCTAGCGGATTCTACGAGCAGTACTTC. It translates to CASSHLTSPSGFYEQYF.

This sequence joins TRBV12-3 or TRBV12-4 and TRBJ1-1; 8 positions agree with TRBD1. This CDR3 has 13 residues. J was trimmed by 3 bases and V by 3 bases; bases with no gene match: 0. CDR3 sequence reads: CASSLDRDTEAFF. The CDR3 region has the DNA TGTGCCAGCAGTTTGGACAGGGACACTGAAGCTTTCTTT.